This is a list of T cell receptor beta chains from one sample in a study of early T cells in non-severe SARS-CoV-2 infection. TCRdb processed the 5' RACE reads anew with MiXCR; each CDR3 protein has one entry. The top ten clones hold around 3.3% of a sample with under 70,000 distinct CDR3 sequences, 5.9% of them seen once. Here the sequenced sample was whole blood, taken at baseline. The receptors were sampled from an adult who was a healthcare worker with PCR-confirmed SARS-CoV-2 infection or an uninfected control (not recorded which). CDR3s include the opening cysteine and the closing phenylalanine or tryptophan. D genes are given only for firm matches. Not every row has a clone size; where given, it reads once, few, many or a size class.

J gene | V gene | clone size | D gene | CDR3 protein | CDR3 DNA
TRBJ1-1 | TRBV6-2/TRBV6-3 | NA | NA | CASSGQSTEAFF | TGTGCCAGCAGTGGACAGAGCACTGAAGCTTTCTTT
TRBJ2-1 | TRBV15 | NA | NA | CATSIRAAEGEQFF | TGTGCCACCAGCATTCGAGCGGCGGAGGGTGAGCAGTTCTTC
TRBJ2-7 | TRBV28 | NA | NA | CASSFEGGAPAYEQYF | TGTGCCAGCAGTTTTGAAGGGGGAGCGCCGGCCTACGAGCAGTACTTC
TRBJ2-1 | TRBV7-2 | NA | NA | CASSFTRNEQFF | TGTGCCAGCAGCTTTACTAGAAATGAGCAGTTCTTC
TRBJ1-1 | TRBV6-1 | many | TRBD1 | CASSARQGSFLNTEAFF | TGTGCCAGCAGTGCGCGACAGGGTAGTTTTTTGAACACTGAAGCTTTCTTT
TRBJ1-2 | TRBV10-3 | many | NA | CAIRVKSDGFNYGYTF | TGTGCCATCAGAGTTAAATCGGACGGATTTAACTATGGCTACACCTTC
TRBJ2-7 | TRBV29-1 | NA | TRBD1 | CSVYRQGQSYEQYF | TGCAGCGTTTACAGACAGGGACAATCCTACGAGCAGTACTTC
TRBJ2-1 | TRBV25-1 | NA | NA | CASRRAFNEQFF | TGTGCCAGCAGGAGGGCTTTTAATGAGCAGTTCTTC
TRBJ2-2 | TRBV27 | few | TRBD2 | CASSRTSGTGELFF | TGTGCCAGCAGTAGGACTAGCGGCACCGGGGAGCTGTTTTTT
TRBJ2-5 | TRBV29-1 | many | NA | CSVEDGVVGTQYF | TGCAGCGTTGAAGATGGTGTGGTGGGGACCCAGTACTTC
TRBJ2-1 | TRBV20-1 | many | TRBD2 | CSARDGASGEQFF | TGCAGTGCTAGAGATGGGGCTAGCGGAGAGCAGTTCTTC
TRBJ2-1 | TRBV2 | many | TRBD2 | CASRGLASNEQFF | TGTGCCAGCAGGGGACTAGCCAGCAATGAGCAGTTCTTC
TRBJ2-3 | TRBV6-6 | many | TRBD2 | CASSYRLAGESTDTQYF | TGTGCCAGCAGTTACCGGCTAGCGGGGGAGTCCACAGATACGCAGTATTTT
TRBJ1-6 | TRBV4-1 | many | NA | CASSQVGWSGSSYNSPLHF | TGCGCCAGCAGCCAAGTCGGATGGTCGGGGAGCTCCTATAATTCACCCCTCCACTTT
TRBJ1-6 | TRBV27 | few | NA | CASSLRPDNSPLHF | TGTGCCAGCAGTTTGAGGCCTGATAATTCACCCCTCCACTTT
TRBJ2-1 | TRBV7-3 | many | TRBD2 | CASSSGLVGINEQFF | TGTGCCAGCAGCTCAGGACTAGTGGGGATCAATGAGCAGTTCTTC
TRBJ1-2 | TRBV30 | many | NA | CACLSGSYGYTF | TGTGCCTGCTTATCGGGATCCTATGGCTACACCTTC
TRBJ2-7 | TRBV7-9 | NA | TRBD1 | CASSLGQGRAYEQYF | TGTGCCAGCAGCCTCGGACAGGGGAGGGCCTACGAGCAGTACTTC
TRBJ1-2 | TRBV11-2 | few | NA | CASSLVSRLYGYTF | TGTGCCAGCAGCTTAGTATCCCGGCTCTATGGCTACACCTTC
TRBJ2-7 | TRBV4-1 | many | NA | CASSQEGNILYEQYF | TGCGCCAGCAGCCAAGAAGGAAACATACTCTACGAGCAGTACTTC
TRBJ1-5 | TRBV24-1 | few | NA | CATSGAGENQPQHF | TGTGCCACCAGTGGGGCAGGGGAGAATCAGCCCCAGCATTTT
TRBJ2-7 | TRBV10-3 | many | NA | CAISESNSAYEQYF | TGTGCCATCAGTGAGTCGAACTCCGCCTACGAGCAGTACTTC
TRBJ2-7 | TRBV20-1 | few | NA | CSARRGSLSYEQYF | TGCAGTGCTAGAAGGGGATCCCTCTCCTACGAGCAGTACTTC
TRBJ2-1 | TRBV7-2 | NA | TRBD2 | CTSSPQGLAGGHEQFF | TGTACCAGCAGCCCCCAGGGACTAGCGGGAGGCCATGAGCAGTTCTTC
TRBJ2-3 | TRBV29-1 | NA | NA | CSSTSSADTQYF | TGCAGCTCCACCTCTAGCGCAGATACGCAGTATTTT
TRBJ1-5 | TRBV18 | many | NA | CASSPGRTGQDQPQHF | TGTGCCAGCTCACCGGGCAGAACAGGGCAAGATCAGCCCCAGCATTTT
TRBJ2-1 | TRBV27 | many | NA | CASSPVKGRPYNEQFF | TGTGCCAGCAGTCCCGTGAAGGGGCGGCCCTACAATGAGCAGTTCTTC
TRBJ2-7 | TRBV7-8 | NA | NA | CASSSLGTFAYEQYF | TGTGCCAGCAGCTCTCTCGGGACGTTCGCCTACGAGCAGTACTTC
TRBJ1-3 | TRBV4-3 | many | NA | CASSQEASGSSGNTIYF | TGCGCCAGCAGCCAAGAGGCCTCAGGGAGCTCTGGAAACACCATATATTTT
TRBJ1-1 | TRBV18 | many | NA | CASSPPAGVFMEAFF | TGTGCCAGCTCACCTCCGGCAGGGGTCTTCATGGAAGCTTTCTTT
TRBJ2-1 | TRBV7-8 | NA | TRBD2 | CASSLRLAGELPLNEQFF | TGTGCCAGCAGCTTAAGACTAGCGGGAGAGTTACCCCTCAATGAGCAGTTCTTC